This T cell receptor (beta chain) originates from a study of CD8 T cells in seronegative destructive rheumatoid arthritis (TCRdb year 2020). For the wider study: Seven of the eight CND-RA patients were receiving biological drugs at sampling. The seropositive RA, seronegative RA and healthy control comparison cohorts were taken from a previously published TCRbeta dataset and were not newly sequenced. Peripheral CD8+ TCRbeta repertoires of CCP-negative destructive rheumatoid arthritis (CND-RA) patients were compared with newly diagnosed seropositive RA, seronegative RA and healthy controls. General study outcomes and caveats: Across the 117,399 clonotypes tested, no public clonotype enrichment was retained after Benjamini-Hochberg correction. With age adjusted for, CD8+ TCRbeta repertoires in CND-RA patients appeared less diverse and more clonal than repertoires in other RA subtypes. A distinct set of enriched public clonotypes appeared to be present in CND-RA patients, and the authors interpreted this finding as support for a separate disease subset. Because no diagnostic samples were available, the TCR repertoire differences may partly reflect poor disease control over the years rather than being present at onset. CND-RA repertoires showed more CMV-reactive and fewer influenza A-reactive CD8+ TCRbeta sequences than controls and other RA subtypes. The study acknowledged the small size of the CND-RA cohort as a limitation.

CND-RA patients were negative for the clinical CCP2 antibody test, and joint destruction progressed despite active therapy. All CND-RA patients were characterized by typical joint destruction in wrists and ankles and by failure of conventional anti-rheumatic therapy. Instead of being sampled at diagnosis, CND-RA patients were sampled after long disease histories, which in several cases spanned decades. Each patient provided 45 to 50 millilitres of EDTA-anticoagulated peripheral blood. Peripheral blood mononuclear cells were isolated by Ficoll-Paque PLUS density gradient separation. AutoMACS magnetic bead positive selection was used to isolate CD8+ cells from fresh or cryopreserved PBMCs, and flow cytometry was used to check purity. Nucleospin Tissue or Tissue XS kits were used for genomic DNA extraction, and quantification was performed on a Qubit 2.0 fluorometer. Following the manufacturer's instructions, genomic DNA from CD8+ cells served as the input for TCRbeta sequencing. A genomics technology centre in Finland ran the TCRbeta sequencing, which was done with the immunoSEQ assay. Turning to the authors' computational methods: Clonotype tables from the immunoSEQ preprocessing pipeline were converted to VDJtools format, and non-productive clonotypes were removed. Samples with fewer than 10,000 reads were excluded, the remaining samples were subsampled to 10,000 reads, and most of the eight CND-RA samples met this threshold. Shannon-Wiener, Simpson and clonality indices were calculated with the VDJtools CalcDiversityStats function on data subsampled to 10,000 reads. To infer antigen specificity, non-singleton TCRbeta clonotypes were hard-matched against VDJdb, meaning no mismatches were allowed. CDR3 sequences that differed by one amino acid (Hamming distance 1) were grouped together into clusters with potentially shared antigen targets. Public clonotypes were tested for group enrichment with one-sided Fisher's exact tests after resampling groups to six samples, repeated ten times. TCRdb limited this immuneACCESS table to in-frame rearrangements with V and J called. A share of clones is missing; checked studies link under half to unresolved V genes, and the rest is unexplained. V and J calls and clone size are given by that table; D and trimming were obtained from the DNA. This sample has over 10,000 clones in its table, and 80% to 85% of those were observed once. Clones ranked in the top ten supply around a quarter of the sample.

Sequences SGHTA (CDR1) and FQGTGA (CDR2) are obtained from the germline V gene. V is trimmed back by 4 bases and J by 8 bases, and the junction contains 3 bases that no gene match accounts for. The CDR3 spans 13 residues, from the cysteine through the phenylalanine. The kept DNA is CDR3 alone, 39 bases in frame from the first base. About this clone: Its antigen remains undetermined. It has no much larger one-base neighbor in the sample; base qualities were not kept.

This receptor was taken from a woman between 30 and 55 years old with seronegative destructive rheumatoid arthritis. Specimen: CD8+ T cells from blood. The chain employs TRBV7-3 and TRBJ2-1, and TRBD1 matches 9 of the central bases. CDR3 sequence: CASSSWTGDEQFF. DNA sequence: TGTGCCAGCAGCTCATGGACAGGGGATGAGCAGTTCTTC.